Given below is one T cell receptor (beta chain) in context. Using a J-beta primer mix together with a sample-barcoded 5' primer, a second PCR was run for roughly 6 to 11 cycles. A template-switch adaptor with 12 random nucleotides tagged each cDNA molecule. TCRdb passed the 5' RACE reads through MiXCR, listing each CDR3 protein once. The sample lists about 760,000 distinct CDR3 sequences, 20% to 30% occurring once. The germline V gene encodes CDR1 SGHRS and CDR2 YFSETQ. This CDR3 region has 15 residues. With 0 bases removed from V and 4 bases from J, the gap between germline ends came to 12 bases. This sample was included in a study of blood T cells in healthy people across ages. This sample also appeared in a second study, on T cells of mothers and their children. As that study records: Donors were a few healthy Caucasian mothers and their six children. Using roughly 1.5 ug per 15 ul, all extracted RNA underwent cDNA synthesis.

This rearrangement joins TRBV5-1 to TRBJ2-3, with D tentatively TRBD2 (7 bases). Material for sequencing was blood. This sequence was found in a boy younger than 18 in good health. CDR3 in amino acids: CASSLEGGHSDTQYF. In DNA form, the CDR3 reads TGCGCCAGCAGCTTGGAGGGGGGGCATTCAGATACGCAGTATTTT.